The sample holds a few counts of the clone carrying this T cell receptor (beta chain). This entry comes from a study of blood T cell repertoires in COVID-19. In the study overall: From the United States, Italy and Spain came samples of acute and convalescent COVID-19. T cells, B-cell-depleted T cells, or PBMCs supplied cDNA or gDNA.

The germline gives CDR1 MDHEN, CDR2 SYDVKM. This CDR3 region has 16 residues. V lost 8 bases and J lost 5, with 24 bases in between. The assay was immunoSEQ multiplex PCR, and TCRdb's table has in-frame clones only and misses some. This table has 130,000 or so clones, 88% appearing once. The TCR was taken from a man aged 65 to 85 with active COVID-19. The specimen was peripheral blood. V gene TRBV28 combines with J gene TRBJ2-5; D might be TRBD1 (5 bases). The CDR3 nucleotides are TGTGCCAGCCGCGGCCTTGACAGAAAAAATGTGGAGACCCAGTACTTC. Translating gives CASRGLDRKNVETQYF. Complete variable domain (other parts from reference TRBV28 and TRBJ2-5): DVKVTQSSRYLVKRTGEKVFLECVQDMDHENMFWYRQDPGLGLRLIYFSYDVKMKEKGDIPEGYSVSREKKERFSLILESASTNQTSMYLCASRGLDRKNVETQYFGPGTRLLVL.